The clone carrying this T cell receptor (beta chain) came up a few times. Its target is unknown. This entry comes from a study of beta chain features in type 1 diabetes. Germline V gene sequence: CDR1 KGHSH, CDR2 LQKENI. The ends were cut back, 1 base at V and 10 bases at J, with 11 bases in the middle. The CDR3 length is 13 residues. Regarding the study as a whole: Naive, central memory and Treg TCRB repertoires seemed to resemble each other more closely in patients than they did in healthy donors.

cDNA synthesis used the whole RNA isolate, giving expressed TCRB sequences. Sequencing was performed with immunoSEQ multiplex PCR; in TCRdb, only in-frame clones are kept and a portion is missing. The sample has about 900,000 clones, roughly a sixth seen once. Sample: naive CD4+ T cells from blood. V is TRBV18 and J is TRBJ2-1; D is possibly TRBD1 (5 bases). The origin of this receptor is a young woman in good health. The CDR3 spells CASSPLGEEEQFF. DNA of the CDR3: TGTGCCAGCTCACCACTAGGGGAAGAGGAGCAGTTCTTC.